This TCR beta chain stems from a study of blood T cell repertoires in COVID-19. Looking at the study overall: Samples came from the United States, Italy and Spain, spanning acute and convalescent COVID-19.

Trimming took 4 bases from V and 6 from J, leaving 13 bases between them. CDR3 length equals 13 residues. Germline assignment: CDR1 SGHDT and CDR2 YYEEEE. How the authors handled the data: Estimated nucleated cell counts came from reference gene primer amplification. Profiling relied on immunoSEQ multiplex PCR, and the TCRdb table lists in-frame clones only, not all of them. D and trimming were read from the DNA, whereas the V and J calls and clone size are those reported in that table. The sample has about 130,000 clones; 81% are singletons. The receptor was derived from a woman aged 50 to 60 with acute or convalescent COVID-19. The specimen sequenced was peripheral blood. J is TRBJ1-2 and V is TRBV5-6; tentatively, D is TRBD1 (5 bases). The CDR3 protein is CASSLWGGDGYTF. CDR3 DNA sequence: TGTGCCAGCAGCCTCTGGGGAGGGGATGGCTACACCTTC.